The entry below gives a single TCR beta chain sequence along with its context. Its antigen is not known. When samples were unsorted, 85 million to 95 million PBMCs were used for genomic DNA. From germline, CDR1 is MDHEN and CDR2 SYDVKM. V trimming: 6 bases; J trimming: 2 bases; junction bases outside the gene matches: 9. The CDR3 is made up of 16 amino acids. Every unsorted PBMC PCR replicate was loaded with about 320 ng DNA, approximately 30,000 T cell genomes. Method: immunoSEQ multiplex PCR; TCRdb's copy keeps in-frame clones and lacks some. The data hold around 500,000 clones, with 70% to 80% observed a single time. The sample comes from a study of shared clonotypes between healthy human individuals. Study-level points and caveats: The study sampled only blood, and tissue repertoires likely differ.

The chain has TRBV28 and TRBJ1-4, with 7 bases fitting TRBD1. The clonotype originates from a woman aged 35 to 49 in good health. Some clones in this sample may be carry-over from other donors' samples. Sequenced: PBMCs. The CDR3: CASRATDRVTNEKLFF. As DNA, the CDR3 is TGTGCCAGCAGAGCCACCGACAGGGTTACTAATGAAAAACTGTTTTTT.